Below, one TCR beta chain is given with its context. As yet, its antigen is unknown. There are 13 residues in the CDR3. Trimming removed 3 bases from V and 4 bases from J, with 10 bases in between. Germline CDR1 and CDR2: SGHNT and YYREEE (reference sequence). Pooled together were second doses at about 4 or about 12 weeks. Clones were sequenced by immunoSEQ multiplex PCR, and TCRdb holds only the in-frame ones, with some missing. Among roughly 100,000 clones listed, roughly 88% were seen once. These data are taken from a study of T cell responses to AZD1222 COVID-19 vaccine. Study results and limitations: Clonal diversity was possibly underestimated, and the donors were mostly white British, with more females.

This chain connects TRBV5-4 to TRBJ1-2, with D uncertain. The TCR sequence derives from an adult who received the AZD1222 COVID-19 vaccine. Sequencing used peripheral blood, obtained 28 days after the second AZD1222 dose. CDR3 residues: CASSSGGGYGYTF. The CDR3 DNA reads TGTGCCAGCAGCTCCGGTGGAGGCTATGGCTACACCTTC.